This T cell receptor beta chain stems from a study of metastatic and nonmetastatic thyroid tumors. General study points: The reported finding was significantly higher TCR beta diversity in malignant thyroid tumors relative to benign nodules, in blood and tumor.

The CDR3 totals 16 residues. Germline V gene data show CDR1 as GTSNPN and CDR2 as SVGIG (reference sequence). Treatment of any kind had been given to no patient before thyroid surgery. Per the authors' pipeline: A papillary thyroid cancer distant-metastasis classifier was built from CDR3 differences across clinicopathological groups. TCRdb called clones again from the PCR reads with MiXCR. The V and J calls here are based on TCRdb, not the publication. The table has fewer than 25,000 clones, more than 12% seen once; the top ten hold 13% to 15%. As concerns this clone: The antigen is undetermined. Germline and junction disagree at one end, which may indicate a read error.

The chain employs TRBV30 and TRBJ2-3, with 9 bases aligning to TRBD2. The TCR sequence derives from a female donor with papillary thyroid cancer or a benign thyroid nodule (not recorded which). Some clones in this sample may be carry-over from other donors' samples. Sequenced: tumor tissue. In DNA, the CDR3 is TGTGCCTGGAGTGTGGGAGTAGCGGGAGAGAGAGATACGCGGCATTTT. Its translation: CAWSVGVAGERDTRHF.